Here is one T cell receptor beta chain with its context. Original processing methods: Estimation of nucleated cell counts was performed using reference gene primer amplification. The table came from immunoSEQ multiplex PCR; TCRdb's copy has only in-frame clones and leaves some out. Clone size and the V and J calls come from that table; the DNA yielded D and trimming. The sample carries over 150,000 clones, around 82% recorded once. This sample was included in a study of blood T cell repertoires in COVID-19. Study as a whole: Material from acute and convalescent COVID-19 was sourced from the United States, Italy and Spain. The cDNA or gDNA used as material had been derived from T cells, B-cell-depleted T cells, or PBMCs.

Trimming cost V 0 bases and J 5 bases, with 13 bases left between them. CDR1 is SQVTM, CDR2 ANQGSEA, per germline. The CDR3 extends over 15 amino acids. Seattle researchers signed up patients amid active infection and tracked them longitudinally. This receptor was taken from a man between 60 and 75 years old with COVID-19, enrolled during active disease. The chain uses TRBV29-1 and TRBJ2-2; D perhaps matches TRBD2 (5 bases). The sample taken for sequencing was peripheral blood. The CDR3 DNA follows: TGCAGCGTTGAAGAGGGGTACCGGGGAACCGGGGAGCTGTTTTTT. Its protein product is CSVEEGYRGTGELFF.